A selection of T cell receptor beta chains follows, all from one sample in a study of T cell changes during pregnancy in multiple sclerosis. Profiled with immunoSEQ multiplex PCR; TCRdb holds only in-frame clones, not every one. This sample has 70,000 or so clones; around 91% occur once, and the top ten carry around 0.7%. Sequenced here: peripheral blood, sampled in the third trimester of pregnancy. The receptors shown here come from a female donor in good health, enrolled as a control in a pregnancy study. Each CDR3 is given with its conserved first and last residue. A D gene is named only where the DNA matches it firmly. Part of the rows lack a size; the others show once, few, many or a class for expanded clones.

d_gene: TRBD2
abundance: NA
v_gene: TRBV6-5
j_gene: TRBJ2-3
CDR3nt: TGTGCCAGCAGTTACGAGGGAGGGTCCCTTGATACGCAGTATTTT
CDR3aa: CASSYEGGSLDTQYF

d_gene: TRBD1
abundance: NA
v_gene: TRBV7-8
j_gene: TRBJ1-1
CDR3nt: TGTGCCAGCAGCTCACTACCGGGACAGCCGAACACTGAAGCTTTCTTT
CDR3aa: CASSSLPGQPNTEAFF

d_gene: NA
abundance: NA
v_gene: TRBV5-1
j_gene: TRBJ1-1
CDR3nt: TGCGCCAGCAGTGGGTCGGGAGAAGCTTTCTTT
CDR3aa: CASSGSGEAFF

d_gene: NA
abundance: NA
v_gene: TRBV7-6
j_gene: TRBJ2-7
CDR3nt: TGTGCCAGCAGCTTAGTCCCGAGGGACTCTCCCTACGAGCAGTACTTC
CDR3aa: CASSLVPRDSPYEQYF

d_gene: NA
abundance: NA
v_gene: TRBV9
j_gene: TRBJ2-3
CDR3nt: TGTGCCAGCAGCGTAGACGGAGGGCCTCCAACAGATACGCAGTATTTT
CDR3aa: CASSVDGGPPTDTQYF

d_gene: TRBD1
abundance: NA
v_gene: TRBV6-1
j_gene: TRBJ1-1
CDR3nt: TGTGCCGCGACGGGACAGCTCACTGAAGCTTTCTTT
CDR3aa: CAATGQLTEAFF

d_gene: TRBD1
abundance: NA
v_gene: TRBV11-1
j_gene: TRBJ1-1
CDR3nt: TGTGCCAGCAGACCGAGGACAGGTGAAGCTTTCTTT
CDR3aa: CASRPRTGEAFF

d_gene: TRBD1
abundance: NA
v_gene: TRBV15
j_gene: TRBJ1-4
CDR3nt: TGTGCCACCAGCAGAGACCAGGGGGCCGGTGAAAAACTGTTTTTT
CDR3aa: CATSRDQGAGEKLFF

d_gene: NA
abundance: NA
v_gene: TRBV18
j_gene: TRBJ2-1
CDR3nt: TGTGCCAGCTCACCTCGGGGGAGCTCCTACAATGAGCAGTTCTTC
CDR3aa: CASSPRGSSYNEQFF

d_gene: NA
abundance: NA
v_gene: TRBV11-2
j_gene: TRBJ2-1
CDR3nt: TGTGCCAGCAGCTTCCTGGAGTTCCTCCCGGGGAATGAGCAGTTCTTC
CDR3aa: CASSFLEFLPGNEQFF

d_gene: TRBD1
abundance: NA
v_gene: TRBV25-1
j_gene: TRBJ1-1
CDR3nt: TGTGCCAGCAGTGGTACCGGGACAGGGATGGAAGCTTTCTTT
CDR3aa: CASSGTGTGMEAFF

d_gene: TRBD1
abundance: NA
v_gene: TRBV19
j_gene: TRBJ2-7
CDR3nt: TGTGCCACAGGGACAGCACCTACCTACGAGCAGTACTTC
CDR3aa: CATGTAPTYEQYF

d_gene: NA
abundance: NA
v_gene: TRBV5-1
j_gene: TRBJ1-2
CDR3nt: TGCGCCAGCAGCTCTGGACAGTCTTATGGAGGCTACACCTTC
CDR3aa: CASSSGQSYGGYTF

d_gene: NA
abundance: few
v_gene: TRBV6-6
j_gene: TRBJ1-5
CDR3nt: TGTGCCAGCAGTTACCCCGATCAGCCCCAGCATTTT
CDR3aa: CASSYPDQPQHF

d_gene: TRBD2
abundance: NA
v_gene: TRBV7-8
j_gene: TRBJ2-2
CDR3nt: TGTGCCAGCAGCTTATCGATCCTTGGGGCTAGCGGGAGGGCCGACGGGGAGCTGTTTTTT
CDR3aa: CASSLSILGASGRADGELFF

d_gene: TRBD2
abundance: NA
v_gene: TRBV13
j_gene: TRBJ2-7
CDR3nt: TGTGCCAGCAGCTTAGACGGACTAGCGGGGGACAGCTCCTACGAGCAGTACTTC
CDR3aa: CASSLDGLAGDSSYEQYF